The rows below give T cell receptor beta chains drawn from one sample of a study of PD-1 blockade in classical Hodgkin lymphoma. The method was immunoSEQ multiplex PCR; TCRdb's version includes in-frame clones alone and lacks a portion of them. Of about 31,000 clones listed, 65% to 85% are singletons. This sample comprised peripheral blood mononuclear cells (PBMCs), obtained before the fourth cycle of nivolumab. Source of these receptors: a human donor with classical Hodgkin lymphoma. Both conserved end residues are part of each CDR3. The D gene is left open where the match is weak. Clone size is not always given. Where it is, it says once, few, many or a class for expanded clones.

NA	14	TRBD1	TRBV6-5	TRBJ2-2	TGTGCCGTCCGGGACAGGGGGAACACCGGGGAGCTGTTTTTT	CAVRDRGNTGELFF
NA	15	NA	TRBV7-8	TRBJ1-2	TGTGCCAGCAGCTCGTCAACGGGGGATCTATATGGCTACACCTTC	CASSSSTGDLYGYTF
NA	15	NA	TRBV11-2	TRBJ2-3	TGTGCCAGCAGCTCCGGACCGCGAGCAACAGATACGCAGTATTTT	CASSSGPRATDTQYF
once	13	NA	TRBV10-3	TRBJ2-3	TGTGCCATCAGTGAGTCTAGCACAGATACGCAGTATTTT	CAISESSTDTQYF
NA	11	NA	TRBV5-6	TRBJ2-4	TGTGCCAGCAGCTTGGGAGCTCTGGCGTCCTTC	CASSLGALASF
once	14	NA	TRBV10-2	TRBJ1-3	TGCGCCAGCAACCAGGACTCGATTGGAAACACCATATATTTT	CASNQDSIGNTIYF
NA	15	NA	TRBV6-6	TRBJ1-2	TGTGCCAGCCAAGATCTGGGGGGAGCCACGTATGGCTACACCTTC	CASQDLGGATYGYTF
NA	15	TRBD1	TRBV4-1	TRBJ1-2	TGCGCCAGCAGCCCCTGGGACAGGTTGAACTATGGCTACACCTTC	CASSPWDRLNYGYTF
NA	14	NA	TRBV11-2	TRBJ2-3	TGTGCCAGCAGCTTAATGGGTGGCACAGATACGCAGTATTTT	CASSLMGGTDTQYF
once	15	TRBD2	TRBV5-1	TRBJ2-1	TGCGCCAGCAGCTTGATGAGCGGGAGGGAGAATGAGCAGTTCTTC	CASSLMSGRENEQFF
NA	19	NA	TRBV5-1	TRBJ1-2	TGCGCCAGCAGCTTGGCCTTCAGGACGCCTCGGATAGCTAACTATGGCTACACCTTC	CASSLAFRTPRIANYGYTF
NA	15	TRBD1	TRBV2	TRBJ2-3	TGTGCCAGCACCCCACAGGGGGCGTTAGGAGATACGCAGTATTTT	CASTPQGALGDTQYF
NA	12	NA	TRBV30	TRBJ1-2	TGTGCCCGGACCCGGGGGTACGAGGGCTACACCTTC	CARTRGYEGYTF
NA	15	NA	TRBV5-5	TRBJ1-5	TGTGCCAGCAGCTTGTGGGGAGGTGACTATCAGCCCCAGCATTTT	CASSLWGGDYQPQHF
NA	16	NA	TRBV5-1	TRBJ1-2	TGCGCCAGCAGCTTCCCAGGCGCCCGAGCTAACTATGGCTACACCTTC	CASSFPGARANYGYTF
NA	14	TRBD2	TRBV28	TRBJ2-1	TGTGCCAGCAGTTTAGGTTCGGGACTAGCGGGAGCTTTCTTC	CASSLGSGLAGAFF
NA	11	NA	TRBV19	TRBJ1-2	TGTGCCAGTAGTATAGCGGGGGCGCCCACCTTC	CASSIAGAPTF
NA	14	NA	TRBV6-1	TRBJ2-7	TGTGCCAGCAGTAGGATCGCAGGGGAGAGCGAGCAGTACTTC	CASSRIAGESEQYF
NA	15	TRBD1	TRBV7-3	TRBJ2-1	TGTGCCAGCAGCAGAACCTCCAGGGGGAACAATGAGCAGTTCTTC	CASSRTSRGNNEQFF
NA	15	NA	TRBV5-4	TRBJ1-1	TGTGCCAGCAGCTTGGCCGGCGTAGCCTCCGGTGAAGCTTTCTTT	CASSLAGVASGEAFF
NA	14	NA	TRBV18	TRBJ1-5	TGTGCCAGCTCACGGTATTCGAGCAATCAGCCCCAGCATTTT	CASSRYSSNQPQHF
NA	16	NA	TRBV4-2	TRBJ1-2	TGTGCCAGCAGCCAAGGGGAAAATACAGGGTTCTATGGCTACACCTTC	CASSQGENTGFYGYTF
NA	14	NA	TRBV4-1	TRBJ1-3	TGCGCCAGCAGCCACGTTACGACTGGAAACACCATATATTTT	CASSHVTTGNTIYF
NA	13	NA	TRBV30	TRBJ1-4	TGTGCCTGGAGTCCAGGGGTGGGGGAAAAACTGTTTTTT	CAWSPGVGEKLFF
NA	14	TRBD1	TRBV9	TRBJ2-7	TGTGCCAGCAGCAGACGACAGGGGGACCACGAGCAGTACTTC	CASSRRQGDHEQYF
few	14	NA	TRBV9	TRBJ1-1	TGTGCCAGCAGCGCCGGGGGTTCAGAGCCTGAAGCTTTCTTT	CASSAGGSEPEAFF
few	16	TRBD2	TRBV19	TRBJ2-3	TGTGCCAGTAGTGTAAGCGGGGGCCCTCTCTCAGATACGCAGTATTTT	CASSVSGGPLSDTQYF
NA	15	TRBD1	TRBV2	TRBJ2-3	TGTGCCAGCTACAAGTCGGACAGGGGGAAAGATACGCAGTATTTT	CASYKSDRGKDTQYF
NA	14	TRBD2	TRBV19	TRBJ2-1	TGTGCCAGCAGTAGCGGGAGGCCTAACAATGAGCAGTTCTTC	CASSSGRPNNEQFF
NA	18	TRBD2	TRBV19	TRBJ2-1	TGTGCCAGTAGTATAGGAGGAACTAGCGGGGGGGCCTACAATGAGCAGTTCTTC	CASSIGGTSGGAYNEQFF
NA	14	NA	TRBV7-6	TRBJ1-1	TGTGCCAGCAGCTTAGCCGAAACGAACACTGAAGCTTTCTTT	CASSLAETNTEAFF
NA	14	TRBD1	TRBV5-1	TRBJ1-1	TGCGCCAGCAGCTACCGGGACAGGAACACTGAAGCTTTCTTT	CASSYRDRNTEAFF
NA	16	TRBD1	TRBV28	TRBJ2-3	TGTGCCAGCAGTTGGCAGGGGGTAGTTGGCACAGATACGCAGTATTTT	CASSWQGVVGTDTQYF
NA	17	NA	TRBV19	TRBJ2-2	TGTGCCAGTAGTATCGGGGGAGGGGGCGCGAGAACCGGGGAGCTGTTTTTT	CASSIGGGGARTGELFF
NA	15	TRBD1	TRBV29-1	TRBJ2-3	TGCAGCTCAGGGTGGGGACAGGGATCTTCGGATACGCAGTATTTT	CSSGWGQGSSDTQYF
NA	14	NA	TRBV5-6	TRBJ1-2	TGTGCCAGCAGCTGGGCAGGCGGAACCTATGGCTACACCTTC	CASSWAGGTYGYTF
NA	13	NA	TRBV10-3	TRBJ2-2	TGTGCCATCAGTGGACTGAACACCGGGGAGCTGTTTTTT	CAISGLNTGELFF
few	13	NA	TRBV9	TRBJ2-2	TGTGCCAGCAGCCCGACAGTTACTGGGGAGCTGTTTTTT	CASSPTVTGELFF
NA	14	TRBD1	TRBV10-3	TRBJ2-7	TGTGCCATCAGTGAGATCGGACAGGCTTTGCAGCAGTACTTC	CAISEIGQALQQYF